This T cell receptor (beta chain) was recorded in a study of blood T cell repertoires in COVID-19. In the authors' methods: Reference gene primer amplification yielded estimated nucleated cell counts. Data came from immunoSEQ multiplex PCR; TCRdb stores just in-frame clones and leaves some out. The DNA was the basis for D and trimming; V, J and clone size are from that table. The profile shows about 340,000 clones, around 82% of them singletons. CDR1 and CDR2 from the germline V gene are ENHRY and SYGVKD. The CDR3 is 16 residues long. V was clipped by 0 bases and J by 6 bases, with 12 bases between them.

The chain links TRBV10-3 to TRBJ1-6, with a tentative D call TRBD1 (6 bases). The sequence came from a man aged 25-45 years with active or convalescent COVID-19. Sequences were obtained from peripheral blood. CDR3 loop: CAISESQGRGNSPLHF. In DNA form, the CDR3 reads TGTGCCATCAGTGAGTCACAGGGTCGGGGTAATTCACCCCTCCACTTT.